This entry lists 11 T cell receptor beta chains sequenced from one sample in a study of PD-1 blockade in classical Hodgkin lymphoma. Relapse after autologous stem cell transplantation occurred in every patient, and brentuximab vedotin exposure varied. TCRdb's copy holds only in-frame clones and misses some; the assay was immunoSEQ multiplex PCR. Among about 23,000 clones, approximately 80% were seen once, and the ten largest hold roughly 8.3%. The sequencing used peripheral blood mononuclear cells (PBMCs), collected before the second cycle of nivolumab. These receptors all come from a human donor with classical Hodgkin lymphoma.

This clone was detected only a few times. The gene calls are TRBV7-8 and TRBJ1-1; D is undetermined. There are 14 residues in the CDR3. Trimming stripped 3 bases from V and 0 bases from J, with 8 bases between. The V gene's germline CDR1 is SGHVS and CDR2 FQNEAQ. The CDR3 here is CASSFSNMNTEAFF. The CDR3 DNA is TGTGCCAGCAGCTTCTCCAATATGAACACTGAAGCTTTCTTT.

The J gene is TRBJ2-1, the V gene TRBV4-3; D gene ambiguous. The CDR3 length is 12 residues. Germline CDR1 and CDR2: LGHNA and YSLEER. V lost 0 bases to trimming and J lost 9 bases, with 6 bases between them. The CDR3 nucleotides read TGCGCCAGCAGCCAAGAAAGGGCTGAGCAGTTCTTC. Translated, it gives CASSQERAEQFF.

The chain couples TRBV18 to TRBJ2-3; TRBD2 matches 9 bases. The germline gives CDR1 KGHSH, CDR2 LQKENI. The CDR3 runs to 17 residues. Unmatched junction bases numbered 7, after V lost 3 bases and J lost 0 bases. The CDR3 here is CASSPSSGVVSTDTQYF. CDR3 in DNA: TGTGCCAGCTCACCTTCTAGCGGGGTTGTAAGCACAGATACGCAGTATTTT.

This clone was detected only once. The CDR3 sequence is CASSLDRGGKDTQYF. The CDR3 DNA follows: TGCGCCAGCAGCTTGGACCGCGGTGGGAAAGATACGCAGTATTTT. This rearrangement joins TRBV5-1 to TRBJ2-3, with D hard to call. Germline CDR1 is SGHRS and CDR2 is YFSETQ. Trimming stripped 0 bases from V and 5 bases from J, with 13 bases between. This CDR3 region has 15 residues.

CDR3 residues: CASSQDIRGLAYGYTF. The CDR3 DNA is TGTGCCAGCAGCCAAGATATCAGGGGATTGGCCTATGGCTACACCTTC. The chain recombines TRBV14 with TRBJ1-2; tentative D call: TRBD1 (6 bases). This CDR3 spans 16 amino acids. Trimming removed 0 bases from V and 4 bases from J, with 15 bases in between. CDR1 and CDR2 (germline): SGHDN, FVKESK. Full variable domain (rest looked up from reference TRBV14 and TRBJ1-2): EAGVTQFPSHSVIEKGQTVTLRCDPISGHDNLYWYRRVMGKEIKFLLHFVKESKQDESGMPNNRFLAERTGGTYSTLKVQPAELEDSGVYFCASSQDIRGLAYGYTFGSGTRLTVV.

The V call is TRBV18, the J call TRBJ1-1; the D is unclear. Germline V gene sequence: CDR1 KGHSH, CDR2 LQKENI. This CDR3 region has 13 residues. V shed 3 bases and J shed 0 bases, with 5 bases lying between them. The CDR3 is CASSPQVNTEAFF. The CDR3 DNA is TGTGCCAGCTCACCGCAGGTGAACACTGAAGCTTTCTTT. Full variable domain (missing parts from reference TRBV18 and TRBJ1-1): NAGVMQNPRHLVRRRGQEARLRCSPMKGHSHVYWYRQLPEEGLKFMVYLQKENIIDESGMPKERFSAEFPKEGPSILRIQQVVRGDSAAYFCASSPQVNTEAFFGQGTRLTVV.

This rearrangement joins TRBV7-2 to TRBJ2-2; 7 nucleotides align to TRBD1. CDR3 length equals 16 residues. From germline, CDR1 is SGHTA and CDR2 FQGNSA. V gave up 2 bases and J gave up 3 bases; unmatched junction bases: 6. The CDR3 loop is CASSLYGRGYTGELFF. CDR3 coding DNA: TGTGCCAGCAGCTTATACGGCAGGGGGTACACCGGGGAGCTGTTTTTT.

The table lists this clone with a count of one. The chain couples TRBV4-2 to TRBJ2-3, with D perhaps matching TRBD2 (5 bases). This CDR3 comprises 15 residues. Germline-derived CDR1 and CDR2 are LGHNA and YNFKEQ. V was cut by 4 bases and J by 4 bases, with 15 bases left in between. The DNA of the CDR3 is TGTGCCAGCAGCCCTCTGAGCGGACTTGCAGATACGCAGTATTTT. Translation gives CASSPLSGLADTQYF.

The rearrangement links TRBV6-5 to TRBJ2-2; D possibly corresponds to TRBD2 (7 bases). CDR3 length equals 16 residues. V was trimmed by 0 bases and J by 4 bases, leaving 12 bases between them. The germline gives CDR1 MNHEY, CDR2 SVGAGI. The CDR3, as DNA: TGTGCCAGCAGTTACTCGGCGGGGGCGGTCACCGGGGAGCTGTTTTTT. Translating it yields CASSYSAGAVTGELFF.

The chain recombines TRBV5-6 with TRBJ2-2; D tentatively reads TRBD1 or TRBD2 (5 bases each). This CDR3 has 16 residues. Germline CDR1 is SGHDT and CDR2 is YYEEEE. V lost 2 bases and J 6 bases, leaving 17 bases between the germline ends. CDR3 in DNA: TGTGCCAGCAGCTTTGGCCGGGGCCATTCTTCCGGGGAGCTGTTTTTT. Its protein is CASSFGRGHSSGELFF.

The J gene is TRBJ2-7, the V gene TRBV14; TRBD1 or TRBD2 may be the D gene (5 bases each). Germline V gives CDR1 SGHDN, CDR2 FVKESK. The V gene lost 5 bases and the J gene lost 6 bases, with 20 bases spanning the gap. The CDR3 totals 15 residues. The DNA of the CDR3 is TGTGCCAGCAGCTATCGCGGGCATGGGGCTGGCGAGCAGTACTTC. Translation gives CASSYRGHGAGEQYF.